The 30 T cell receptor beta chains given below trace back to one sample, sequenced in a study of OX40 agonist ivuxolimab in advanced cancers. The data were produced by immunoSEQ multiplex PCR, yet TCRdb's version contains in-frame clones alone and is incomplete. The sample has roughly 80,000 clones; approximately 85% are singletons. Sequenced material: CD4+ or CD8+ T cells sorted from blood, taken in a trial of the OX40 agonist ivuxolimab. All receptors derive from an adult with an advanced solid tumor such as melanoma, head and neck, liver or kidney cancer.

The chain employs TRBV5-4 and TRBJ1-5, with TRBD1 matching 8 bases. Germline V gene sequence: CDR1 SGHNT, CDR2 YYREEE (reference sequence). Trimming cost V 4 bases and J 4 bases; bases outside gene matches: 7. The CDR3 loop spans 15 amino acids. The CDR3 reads CASSAGTGGNQPQHF. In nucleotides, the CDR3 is TGTGCCAGCAGCGCGGGGACAGGTGGGAATCAGCCCCAGCATTTT.

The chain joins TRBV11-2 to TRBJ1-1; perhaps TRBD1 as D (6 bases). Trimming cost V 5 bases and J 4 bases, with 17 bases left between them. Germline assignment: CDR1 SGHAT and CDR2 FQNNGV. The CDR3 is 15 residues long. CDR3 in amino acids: CASSRNRDPGTEAFF. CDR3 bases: TGTGCCAGCAGCCGGAACAGGGACCCCGGCACTGAAGCTTTCTTT. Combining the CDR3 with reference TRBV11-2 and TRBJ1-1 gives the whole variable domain EAGVAQSPRYKIIEKRQSVAFWCNPISGHATLYWYQQILGQGPKLLIQFQNNGVVDDSQLPKDRFSAERLKGVDSTLKIQPAKLEDSAVYLCASSRNRDPGTEAFFGQGTRLTVV.

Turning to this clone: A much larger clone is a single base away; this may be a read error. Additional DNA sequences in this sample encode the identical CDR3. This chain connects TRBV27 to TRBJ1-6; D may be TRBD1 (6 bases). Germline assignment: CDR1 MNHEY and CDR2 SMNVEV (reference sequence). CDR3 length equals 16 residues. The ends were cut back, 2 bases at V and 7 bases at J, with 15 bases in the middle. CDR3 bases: TGTGCCAGCAGTTTAAGTGGCGTGGGACAAAATTCACCCCTCCACTTT. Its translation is CASSLSGVGQNSPLHF.

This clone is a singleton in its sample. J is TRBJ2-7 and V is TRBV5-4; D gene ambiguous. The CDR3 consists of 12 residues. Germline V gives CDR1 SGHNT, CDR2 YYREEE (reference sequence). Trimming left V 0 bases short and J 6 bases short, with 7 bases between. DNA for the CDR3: TGTGCCAGCAGCTTGGAGAGGTTCGAGCAGTACTTC. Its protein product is CASSLERFEQYF.

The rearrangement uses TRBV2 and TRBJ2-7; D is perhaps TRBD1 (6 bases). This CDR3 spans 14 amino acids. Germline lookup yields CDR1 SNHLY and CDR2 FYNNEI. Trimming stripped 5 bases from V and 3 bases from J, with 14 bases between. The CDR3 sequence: CASSIQGPIYEQYF. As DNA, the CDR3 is TGTGCCAGCAGTATACAGGGACCTATCTACGAGCAGTACTTC.

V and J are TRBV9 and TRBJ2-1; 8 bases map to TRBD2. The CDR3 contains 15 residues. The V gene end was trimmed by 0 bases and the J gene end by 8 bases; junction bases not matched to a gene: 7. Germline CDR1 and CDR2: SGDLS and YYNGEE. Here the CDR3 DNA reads TGTGCCAGCAGCGTAGTAGGTAGCGGGGCCGATGAGCAGTTCTTC. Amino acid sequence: CASSVVGSGADEQFF.

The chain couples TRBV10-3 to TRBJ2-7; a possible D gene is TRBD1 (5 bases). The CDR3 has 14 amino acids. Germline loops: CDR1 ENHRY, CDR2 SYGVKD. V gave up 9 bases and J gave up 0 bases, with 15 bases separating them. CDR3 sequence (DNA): TGTGCCATTAGGACATCGCTTAGCTCCTACGAGCAGTACTTC. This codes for CAIRTSLSSYEQYF.

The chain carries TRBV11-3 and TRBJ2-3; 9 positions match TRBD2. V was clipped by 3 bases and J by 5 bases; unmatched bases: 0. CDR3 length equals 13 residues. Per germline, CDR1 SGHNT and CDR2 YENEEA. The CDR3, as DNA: TGTGCCAGCAGCTTGACTAGCGGAGATACGCAGTATTTT. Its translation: CASSLTSGDTQYF. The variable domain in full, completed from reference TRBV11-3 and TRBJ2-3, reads EAGVVQSPRYKIIEKKQPVAFWCNPISGHNTLYWYLQNLGQGPELLIRYENEEAVDDSQLPKDRFSAERLKGVDSTLKIQPAELGDSAVYLCASSLTSGDTQYFGPGTRLTVL.

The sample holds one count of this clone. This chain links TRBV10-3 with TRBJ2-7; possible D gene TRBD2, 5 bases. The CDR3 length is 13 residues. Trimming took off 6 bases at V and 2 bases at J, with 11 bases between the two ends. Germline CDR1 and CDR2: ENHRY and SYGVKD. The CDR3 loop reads CAISPRETYEQYF. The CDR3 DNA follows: TGTGCCATCAGCCCCCGGGAAACCTACGAGCAGTACTTC.

CDR3 bases: TGTGCCAGCAGTTTAAAACTAGCGGTCCCCACGGGCGAGCAGTACTTC. Translating it yields CASSLKLAVPTGEQYF. The chain uses TRBV27 and TRBJ2-7; 8 bases match TRBD2. The CDR3 is 16 amino acids. Per germline, CDR1 MNHEY and CDR2 SMNVEV (reference sequence). V gave up 2 bases and J gave up 6 bases; unmatched junction bases: 12.

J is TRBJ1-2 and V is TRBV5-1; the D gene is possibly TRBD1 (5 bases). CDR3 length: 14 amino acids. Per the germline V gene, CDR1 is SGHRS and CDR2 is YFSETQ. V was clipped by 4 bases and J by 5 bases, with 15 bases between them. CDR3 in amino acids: CASSDGTPPYGYTF. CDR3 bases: TGCGCCAGCAGCGATGGGACTCCGCCTTATGGCTACACCTTC.

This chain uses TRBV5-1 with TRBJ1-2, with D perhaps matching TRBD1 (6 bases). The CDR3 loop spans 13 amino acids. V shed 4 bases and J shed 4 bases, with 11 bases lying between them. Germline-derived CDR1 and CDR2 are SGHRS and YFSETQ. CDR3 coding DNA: TGCGCCAGCAGCATCGGGACACTCTATGGCTACACCTTC. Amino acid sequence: CASSIGTLYGYTF.

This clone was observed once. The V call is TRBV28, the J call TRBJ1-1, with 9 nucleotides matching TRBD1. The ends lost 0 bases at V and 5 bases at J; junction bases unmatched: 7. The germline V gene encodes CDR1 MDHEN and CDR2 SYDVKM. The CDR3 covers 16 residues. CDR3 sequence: CASSLWTGGGWTEAFF. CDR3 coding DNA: TGTGCCAGCAGTTTATGGACAGGGGGAGGGTGGACTGAAGCTTTCTTT.

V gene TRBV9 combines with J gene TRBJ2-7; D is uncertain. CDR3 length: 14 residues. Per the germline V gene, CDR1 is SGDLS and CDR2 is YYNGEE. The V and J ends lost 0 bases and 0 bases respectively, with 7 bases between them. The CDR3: CASSVGSSSYEQYF. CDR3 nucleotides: TGTGCCAGCAGCGTAGGTTCGAGCTCCTACGAGCAGTACTTC.

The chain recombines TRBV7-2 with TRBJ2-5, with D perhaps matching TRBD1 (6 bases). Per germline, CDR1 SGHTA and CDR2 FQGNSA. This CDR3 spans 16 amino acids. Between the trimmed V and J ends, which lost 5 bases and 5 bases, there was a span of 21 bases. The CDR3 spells CASSPIRGGQLETQYF. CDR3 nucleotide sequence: TGTGCCAGCAGCCCCATACGAGGGGGTCAATTGGAGACCCAGTACTTC. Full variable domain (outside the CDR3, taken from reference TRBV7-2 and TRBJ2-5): GAGVSQSPSNKVTEKGKDVELRCDPISGHTALYWYRQSLGQGLEFLIYFQGNSAPDKSGLPSDRFSAERTGGSVSTLTIQRTQQEDSAVYLCASSPIRGGQLETQYFGPGTRLLVL.

The CDR3 bases are TGTGCCAGCTCACCAATTACCCGACTGAGCTCTGGAAACACCATATATTTT. Its protein is CASSPITRLSSGNTIYF. This sequence joins TRBV18 and TRBJ1-3; D is ambiguous. The germline CDR1 and CDR2 sequences are KGHSH and LQKENI. The V end lost 2 bases, the J end lost 0 bases, and 14 bases lay between the germline ends. CDR3 size: 17 residues.

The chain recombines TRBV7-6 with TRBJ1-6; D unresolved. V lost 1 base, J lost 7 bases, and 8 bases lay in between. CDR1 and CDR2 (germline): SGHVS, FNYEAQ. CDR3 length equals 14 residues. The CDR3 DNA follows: TGTGCCAGCAGCTTAGGGCATGCGAATTCACCCCTCCACTTT. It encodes CASSLGHANSPLHF.

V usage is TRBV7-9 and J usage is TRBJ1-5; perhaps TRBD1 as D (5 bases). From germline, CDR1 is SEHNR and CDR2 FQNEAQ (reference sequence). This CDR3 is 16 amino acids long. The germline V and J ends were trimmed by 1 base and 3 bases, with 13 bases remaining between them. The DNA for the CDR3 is TGTGCCAGCAGCTTAGTCGGTCAGGGCTTCAATCAGCCCCAGCATTTT. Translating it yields CASSLVGQGFNQPQHF.

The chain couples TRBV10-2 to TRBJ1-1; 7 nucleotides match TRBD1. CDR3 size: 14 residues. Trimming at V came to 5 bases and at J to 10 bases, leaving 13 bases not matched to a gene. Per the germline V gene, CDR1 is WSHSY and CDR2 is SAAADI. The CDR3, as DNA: TGCGCCAGCAGTCCCGGGACAGCCGGTCCGGGAGCTTTCTTT. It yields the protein CASSPGTAGPGAFF.

In nucleotides, the CDR3 is TGTGCCGGGGCTGGGAGCACAGATACGCAGTATTTT. Its translation: CAGAGSTDTQYF. This chain joins TRBV28 and TRBJ2-3, with D perhaps matching TRBD1 (5 bases). This CDR3 contains 12 residues. The V end lost 11 bases, the J end lost 0 bases, and 9 bases lay between the germline ends. Germline V gene lookup returns CDR1 MDHEN and CDR2 SYDVKM.

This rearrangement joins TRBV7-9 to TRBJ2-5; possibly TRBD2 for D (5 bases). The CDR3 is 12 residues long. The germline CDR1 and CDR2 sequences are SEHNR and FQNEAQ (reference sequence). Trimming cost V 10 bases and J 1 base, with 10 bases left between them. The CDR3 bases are TGTGCCACCCCGGGAACCCAAGAGACCCAGTACTTC. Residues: CATPGTQETQYF.

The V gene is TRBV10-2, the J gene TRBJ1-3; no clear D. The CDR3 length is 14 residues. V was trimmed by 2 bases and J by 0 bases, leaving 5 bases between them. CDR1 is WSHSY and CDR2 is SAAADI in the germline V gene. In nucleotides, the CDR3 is TGCGCCAGCAGTGAGGTCAGCTCTGGAAACACCATATATTTT. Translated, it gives CASSEVSSGNTIYF.

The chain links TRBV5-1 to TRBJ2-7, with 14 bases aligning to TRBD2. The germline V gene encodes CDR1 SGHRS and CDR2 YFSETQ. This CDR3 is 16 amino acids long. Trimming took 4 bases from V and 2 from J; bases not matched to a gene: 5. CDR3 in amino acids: CASSLTSGRAPYEQYF. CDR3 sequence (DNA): TGCGCCAGCAGCCTGACTAGCGGGAGGGCGCCCTACGAGCAGTACTTC. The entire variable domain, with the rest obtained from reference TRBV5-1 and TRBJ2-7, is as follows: KAGVTQTPRYLIKTRGQQVTLSCSPISGHRSVSWYQQTPGQGLQFLFEYFSETQRNKGNFPGRFSGRQFSNSRSEMNVSTLELGDSALYLCASSLTSGRAPYEQYFGPGTRLTVT.

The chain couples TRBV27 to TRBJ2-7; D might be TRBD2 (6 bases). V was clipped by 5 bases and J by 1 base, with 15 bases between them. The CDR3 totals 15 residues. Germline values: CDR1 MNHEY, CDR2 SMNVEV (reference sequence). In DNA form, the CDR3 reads TGTGCCAGCAGTCCACGACTAGAGAGGTCCTACGAGCAGTACTTC. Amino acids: CASSPRLERSYEQYF.

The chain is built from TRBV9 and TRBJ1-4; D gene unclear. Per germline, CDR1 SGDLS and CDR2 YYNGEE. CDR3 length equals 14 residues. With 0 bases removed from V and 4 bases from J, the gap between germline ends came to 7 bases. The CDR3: CASSVALSNEKLFF. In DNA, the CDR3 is TGTGCCAGCAGCGTAGCGTTAAGTAATGAAAAACTGTTTTTT.

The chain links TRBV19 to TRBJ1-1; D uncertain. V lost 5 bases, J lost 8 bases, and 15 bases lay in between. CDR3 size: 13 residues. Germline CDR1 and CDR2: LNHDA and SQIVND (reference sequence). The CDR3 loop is CASSLMGGLEAFF. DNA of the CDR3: TGTGCCAGTAGTCTAATGGGAGGTTTGGAAGCTTTCTTT.

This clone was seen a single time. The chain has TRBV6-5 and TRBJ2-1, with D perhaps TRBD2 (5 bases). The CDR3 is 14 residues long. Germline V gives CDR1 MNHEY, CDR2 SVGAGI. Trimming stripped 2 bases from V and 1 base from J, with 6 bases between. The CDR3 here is CASSYRESYNEQFF. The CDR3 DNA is TGTGCCAGCAGTTACAGGGAGTCCTACAATGAGCAGTTCTTC.

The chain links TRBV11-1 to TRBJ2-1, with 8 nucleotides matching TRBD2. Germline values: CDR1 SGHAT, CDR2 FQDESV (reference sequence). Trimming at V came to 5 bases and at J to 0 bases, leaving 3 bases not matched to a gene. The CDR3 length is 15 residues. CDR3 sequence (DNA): TGTGCCAGCAGCCTACTAGCGGACTCCTACAATGAGCAGTTCTTC. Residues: CASSLLADSYNEQFF.

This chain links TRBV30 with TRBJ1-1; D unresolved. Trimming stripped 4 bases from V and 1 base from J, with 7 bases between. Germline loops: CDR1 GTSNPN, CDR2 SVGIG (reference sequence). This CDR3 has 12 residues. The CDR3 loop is CAWKFANTEAFF. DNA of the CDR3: TGTGCCTGGAAGTTCGCGAACACTGAAGCTTTCTTT.

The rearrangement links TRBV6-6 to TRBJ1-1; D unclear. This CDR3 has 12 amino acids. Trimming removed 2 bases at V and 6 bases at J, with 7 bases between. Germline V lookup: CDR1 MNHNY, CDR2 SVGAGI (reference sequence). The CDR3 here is CASSYPRAEAFF. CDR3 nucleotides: TGTGCCAGCAGTTACCCCCGAGCTGAAGCTTTCTTT.